This is a list of T cell receptor beta chains from one sample in a study of identical twins. TCRdb re-analysed the 5' RACE reads in MiXCR, keeping a single row per CDR3 protein. Of 350,000 to 450,000 distinct CDR3 sequences in the sample, roughly 18% were seen once. The sequenced sample was naive T cells sorted from blood. These receptors were taken from a man aged 45-65 years in good health. The CDR3 runs from the conserved cysteine through the conserved F or W. Each record gives: V gene, J gene, clone size, D gene, CDR3 DNA, CDR3 protein. D genes are given only for firm matches. Clone size is not always given. Where it is, it says once, few, many or a class for expanded clones.

TRBV5-1	TRBJ2-2	NA	TRBD2	TGCGCCAGCAGCTTGGTTTTCTGGCTAGCGGGAGACAAGAGCACCGGGGAGCTGTTTTTT	CASSLVFWLAGDKSTGELFF
TRBV6-5	TRBJ2-5	few	TRBD2	TGTGCCAGCAGTTACGGGGCGGGGGAAGAGACCCAGTACTTC	CASSYGAGEETQYF
TRBV5-1	TRBJ2-2	NA	NA	TGCGCCAGCAGCTTGGGGCGAAGGGACGGGGAGCTGTTTTTT	CASSLGRRDGELFF
TRBV12-3/TRBV12-4	TRBJ2-3	NA	NA	TGTGCCAGCAGTTTTCGGCCAGAGGGCACAGATACGCAGTATTTT	CASSFRPEGTDTQYF
TRBV29-1	TRBJ2-6	NA	TRBD2	TGCAGCGTTGAGACTAGCGGCTCTGGGGCCAACGTCCTGACTTTC	CSVETSGSGANVLTF
TRBV11-2	TRBJ2-7	NA	NA	TGTGCCAGCAGCTTAGATTGGCAGACCTACGAGCAGTACTTC	CASSLDWQTYEQYF
TRBV20-1	TRBJ2-2	few	NA	TGCAGTGCTCAGGGATCGGGCACCGGGGAGCTGTTTTTT	CSAQGSGTGELFF
TRBV11-2	TRBJ2-5	NA	NA	TGTGCCAGTTCCCCCGACGGGGATATGACCCAGTACTTC	CASSPDGDMTQYF
TRBV5-6	TRBJ2-2	few	TRBD2	TGTGCCAGCAGCTTGGGAGGGCCAATGCGGGGGACGACCGGGGAGCTGTTTTTT	CASSLGGPMRGTTGELFF
TRBV24-1	TRBJ2-3	many	NA	TGTGCCACCAGTGATTTTCAAGATACGCAGTATTTT	CATSDFQDTQYF
TRBV3-1	TRBJ1-5	NA	TRBD1	TGTGCCAGCAGCCAAAGGGGACAGCATAGCAATCAGCCCCAGCATTTT	CASSQRGQHSNQPQHF
TRBV13	TRBJ2-5	many	TRBD1	TGTGCCAGCAGCCAAGGGGGCTCCCCTGAGACCCAGTACTTC	CASSQGGSPETQYF
TRBV20-1	TRBJ2-1	few	TRBD2	TGCAGTGCCCCACGGAGCGGGGGGTTCAATGAGCAGTTCTTC	CSAPRSGGFNEQFF
TRBV6-5	TRBJ1-2	NA	NA	TGTGCCAGCAGTTACAAGAGGGGATCTGGCTACACCTTC	CASSYKRGSGYTF
TRBV7-9	TRBJ2-1	many	TRBD2	TGTGCCAGCAGCCAACGACTAGCGAGAGACAATGAGCAGTTCTTC	CASSQRLARDNEQFF
TRBV14	TRBJ1-2	many	NA	TGTGCCAGCAGCCAGATAGCACATCCATCTCTCTATGGCTACACCTTC	CASSQIAHPSLYGYTF
TRBV29-1	TRBJ2-2	NA	NA	TGCAGCGTGGGGGGTTGGACCGGGGAGCTGTTTTTT	CSVGGWTGELFF
TRBV12-3/TRBV12-4	TRBJ2-1	many	NA	TGTGCCAGCAGTTTACGGACGGTGGGCTACAATGAGCAGTTCTTC	CASSLRTVGYNEQFF
TRBV4-3	TRBJ2-2	NA	NA	TGCGCCAGCAGCCCCAAGGACCCTTCTGACTGGGAGCTGTTTTTT	CASSPKDPSDWELFF
TRBV7-2	TRBJ2-2	many	TRBD2	TGTGCCAGCAGTTCTAGCGGGAACACCGGGGAGCTGTTTTTT	CASSSSGNTGELFF
TRBV7-9	TRBJ1-2	few	NA	TGTGCCAGCAGCCTTGACAGAAACTCCAATGGCTACACCTTC	CASSLDRNSNGYTF
TRBV7-9	TRBJ2-2	few	TRBD2	TGTGCCAGCAGCTATCTAGCGGGAGCGGTCGGGGAGCTGTTTTTT	CASSYLAGAVGELFF
TRBV6-2/TRBV6-3	TRBJ2-5	NA	TRBD2	TGTGCCAGCAGCCCCCTCGGGACTAGCTCTCTGGAGACCCAGTACTTC	CASSPLGTSSLETQYF
TRBV29-1	TRBJ2-1	few	TRBD1	TGCAGCGTTGTGGGACAGGGCTACAATGAGCAGTTCTTC	CSVVGQGYNEQFF
TRBV15	TRBJ2-1	few	NA	TGTGCCACCAGCAGAGGTGGGGTGGGCTCCTACAATGAGCAGTTCTTC	CATSRGGVGSYNEQFF
TRBV29-1	TRBJ2-7	many	NA	TGCAGCGTTCGAGGGAGACTAAGCTACGAGCAGTACTTC	CSVRGRLSYEQYF
TRBV20-1	TRBJ1-2	NA	NA	TGCAGTGCCCCACCGGACCTGTATGGCTACACCTTC	CSAPPDLYGYTF
TRBV2	TRBJ2-3	few	NA	TGTGCCAAACTGGAGGCAGATACGCAGTATTTT	CAKLEADTQYF
TRBV6-2/TRBV6-3	TRBJ1-6	many	NA	TGTGCCAGCAGTTACGGGCCACGACGTTCAGATTCACCCCTCCACTTT	CASSYGPRRSDSPLHF
TRBV20-1	TRBJ1-4	few	NA	TGCAGTGCTAGAGCGCGGACGGCTGAAAAACTGTTTTTT	CSARARTAEKLFF
TRBV28	TRBJ1-4	NA	NA	TGTGCCAGCAGTCTACAGACAGGTCGGGACGAAAAACTGTTTTTT	CASSLQTGRDEKLFF
TRBV2	TRBJ2-3	many	NA	TGTGCCAGCAGTAAATTTCCGGACCAAAATACGCAGTATTTT	CASSKFPDQNTQYF
TRBV18	TRBJ1-1	once	NA	TGTGCCAGCTCGCGCTCGGAGAACACTGAAGCTTTCTTT	CASSRSENTEAFF